This entry concerns a single T cell receptor (beta chain). Sequenced by immunoSEQ multiplex PCR; TCRdb stores in-frame clones only, minus some. This sample carries just under 100,000 clones, about 95% of them seen once, and the ten largest clones take more than 0.2%. Germline-derived CDR1 and CDR2 are SGHTS and YDEGEE. The CDR3 spans 16 residues. With 3 bases clipped from V and 6 bases from J, the junction kept 11 bases outside the gene matches. The data are from a study of technical replicates of blood from a few donors. Sequenced material: T cells isolated from PBMCs. The rearrangement links TRBV5-8 to TRBJ1-4; 7 bases fit TRBD1. The sequence derives from a human donor in good health. CDR3 coding DNA: TGTGCCAGCAGCTCCGGCCGGACAGGAGGGGATGAAAAACTGTTTTTT. Translated, it gives CASSSGRTGGDEKLFF.